This T cell receptor (beta chain) was sequenced during a study of control samples from healthy donors and cancer patients. Sequencing was performed with immunoSEQ multiplex PCR; in TCRdb, only in-frame clones are kept and a portion is missing. Of around 57,000 clones detected, around 90% appear once; the ten largest clones hold about 0.91%. This CDR3 has 12 amino acids. The germline gives CDR1 LNHDA, CDR2 SQIVND (reference sequence). V shed 8 bases and J shed 8 bases, with 12 bases lying between them. This rearrangement joins TRBV19 to TRBJ2-2, with D perhaps TRBD2 (6 bases). Source material: PBMCs. This sequence was found in a man aged 25-40 years with colorectal cancer. Here the CDR3 DNA reads TGTGCCAGTGACACTAGCTGGGGGGAGCTGTTTTTT. This gives the protein CASDTSWGELFF.